These 24 T cell receptor beta chains were all obtained from the same sample, sequenced in a study of cytomegalovirus exposure and HLA in healthy donors. 60 Vbeta and 13 Jbeta primers were used in PCR. This table comes from immunoSEQ multiplex PCR, and its TCRdb copy is limited to in-frame clones, with some not included. The sample holds roughly 180,000 clones; 82% are singletons and the top ten take 1.5%. The sequencing sample was made of PBMCs. Receptors originate from a male donor in good health and CMV-seronegative.

The V gene is TRBV7-3, the J gene TRBJ2-7, with D perhaps matching TRBD1 (5 bases). CDR3 length: 13 amino acids. Per the germline V gene, CDR1 is SGHTA and CDR2 is FQGTGA. V lost 5 bases to trimming and J lost 7 bases, with 15 bases between them. The DNA for the CDR3 is TGTGCCAGCAGCCCACCCGACAGTTTAGAGCAGTACTTC. As protein: CASSPPDSLEQYF.

This chain connects TRBV13 to TRBJ2-1, with a tentative D call TRBD2 (6 bases). This CDR3 spans 18 amino acids. Per the germline V gene, CDR1 is PRHDT and CDR2 is FYEKMQ (reference sequence). V gave up 0 bases and J gave up 2 bases, with 17 bases separating them. The CDR3 reads CASSLGWASDFPYNEQFF. The DNA for the CDR3 is TGTGCCAGCAGCTTAGGCTGGGCTAGCGATTTCCCCTACAATGAGCAGTTCTTC.

V usage is TRBV2 and J usage is TRBJ2-3, with D possibly matching TRBD2 (6 bases). Trimming removed 4 bases at V and 4 bases at J, with 18 bases between. Germline assignment: CDR1 SNHLY and CDR2 FYNNEI. The CDR3 has 16 residues. The CDR3: CASSGTTLAKPDTQYF. CDR3 DNA: TGTGCCAGCAGTGGGACTACATTAGCGAAGCCAGATACGCAGTATTTT.

The rearrangement joins TRBV27 to TRBJ1-1; 7 bases are shared with TRBD1. The J segment lost 7 bases and the V segment lost 1 base, leaving 12 bases of the junction unmatched. The CDR3 is 16 amino acids. Germline CDR1 reads MNHEY; CDR2 reads SMNVEV (reference sequence). This CDR3 reads CASSLFAQGYGDEAFF. For the CDR3, the DNA is TGTGCCAGCAGTTTATTTGCACAGGGGTATGGGGATGAAGCTTTCTTT.

J is TRBJ1-1 and V is TRBV10-3; the D gene is possibly TRBD1 (6 bases). Trimming pared 2 bases from V and 4 bases from J, leaving 11 bases between. The CDR3 loop spans 14 amino acids. Germline loops: CDR1 ENHRY, CDR2 SYGVKD. The CDR3 spells CAISEGGRGTEAFF. CDR3 in DNA: TGTGCCATCAGTGAGGGAGGCAGGGGCACTGAAGCTTTCTTT.

The chain joins TRBV4-2 to TRBJ2-5; D perhaps matches TRBD2 (5 bases). The CDR3 covers 15 residues. The germline gives CDR1 LGHNA, CDR2 YNFKEQ. Trimming took off 0 bases at V and 4 bases at J, with 12 bases between the two ends. The CDR3 sequence is CASSQDGSRGETQYF. CDR3 sequence (DNA): TGTGCCAGCAGCCAAGATGGGAGCCGGGGAGAGACCCAGTACTTC.

V and J are TRBV6-1 and TRBJ2-1, with 12 bases lining up with TRBD2. Looked up from germline, CDR1 is MNHNS and CDR2 is SASEGT. The CDR3 is 15 amino acids. The V and J ends lost 3 bases and 9 bases, in that order; junction bases with no gene match: 6. The CDR3 spells CASSETSGGRGEQFF. The CDR3 DNA is TGTGCCAGCAGTGAGACTAGCGGGGGCCGGGGTGAGCAGTTCTTC.

The chain couples TRBV9 to TRBJ1-5; 9 bases are shared with TRBD1. Germline CDR1 is SGDLS and CDR2 is YYNGEE. The J segment lost 0 bases and the V segment lost 3 bases, leaving 4 bases of the junction unmatched. CDR3 length: 16 amino acids. In nucleotides, the CDR3 is TGTGCCAGCAGCGCCGGGACAGGGCTTAGCAATCAGCCCCAGCATTTT. It is translated as CASSAGTGLSNQPQHF.

V is TRBV2 and J is TRBJ1-1, with 7 positions matching TRBD1. The J segment lost 6 bases and the V segment lost 6 bases, leaving 10 bases of the junction unmatched. This CDR3 is built from 14 residues. Germline V gene data show CDR1 as SNHLY and CDR2 as FYNNEI. CDR3 sequence: CASRGMGDSAEAFF. The CDR3 DNA is TGTGCCAGCAGGGGTATGGGGGACAGCGCTGAAGCTTTCTTT.

This clone was found a few times. V gene TRBV18 combines with J gene TRBJ2-7; 10 bases are a match to TRBD1. V was clipped by 2 bases and J by 3 bases; unmatched bases: 13. CDR3 size: 18 residues. CDR1 is KGHSH and CDR2 is LQKENI in the germline V gene. CDR3 bases: TGTGCCAGCTCACCAAGATTTTCAGACAGGGGGCTTATCTACGAGCAGTACTTC. Its translation is CASSPRFSDRGLIYEQYF.

The chain links TRBV9 to TRBJ1-1, with D maybe TRBD1 (6 bases). V lost 5 bases to trimming and J lost 1 base, with 15 bases between them. Germline V gene lookup returns CDR1 SGDLS and CDR2 YYNGEE. The CDR3 sequence is 15 residues long. CDR3 loop: CASSQGGHRNTEAFF. The CDR3 nucleotides read TGTGCCAGCAGTCAAGGGGGACACCGGAACACTGAAGCTTTCTTT.

V gene TRBV18 combines with J gene TRBJ1-2; D is unclear. The CDR3 is 14 residues long. CDR1 is KGHSH and CDR2 is LQKENI in the germline V gene. The V end lost 4 bases, the J end lost 4 bases, and 13 bases lay between the germline ends. CDR3 amino acids: CASSLLPGSYGYTF. The CDR3 nucleotides are TGTGCCAGCTCACTGCTCCCCGGGAGCTATGGCTACACCTTC.

The rearrangement uses TRBV5-1 and TRBJ2-3, with D hard to call. This CDR3 spans 11 amino acids. The V gene's germline CDR1 is SGHRS and CDR2 YFSETQ. Between the trimmed V and J ends, which lost 4 bases and 3 bases, there was a span of 3 bases. This CDR3 reads CASSETDTQYF. CDR3 sequence (DNA): TGCGCCAGCAGCGAGACAGATACGCAGTATTTT.

The J gene is TRBJ2-7, the V gene TRBV6-6, with D maybe TRBD2 (5 bases). The CDR3 length is 14 residues. The V end lost 2 bases, the J end lost 3 bases, and 11 bases lay between the germline ends. CDR1 and CDR2 from the germline V gene are MNHNY and SVGAGI (reference sequence). CDR3 in DNA: TGTGCCAGCAGTTACGTTTCGGGAATCTACGAGCAGTACTTC. As protein: CASSYVSGIYEQYF.

The chain is built from TRBV4-1 and TRBJ2-7, with TRBD1 matching 7 bases. Germline values: CDR1 MGHRA, CDR2 YSYEKL. The CDR3 spans 14 residues. After removal of 5 bases from V and 1 base from J, the junction contained 5 bases not matched to a gene. CDR3 loop: CASSFGTASYEQYF. The CDR3 bases are TGCGCCAGCAGCTTCGGGACAGCTTCCTACGAGCAGTACTTC.

The chain uses TRBV10-2 and TRBJ1-3; weak D call: TRBD1 (5 bases). From germline, CDR1 is WSHSY and CDR2 SAAADI. The V gene lost 3 bases and the J gene lost 1 base, with 7 bases spanning the gap. The CDR3 extends over 14 amino acids. The CDR3 coding sequence is TGCGCCAGCAGTGAAGGGGTATCTGGAAACACCATATATTTT. Amino acids: CASSEGVSGNTIYF.

The rearrangement links TRBV19 to TRBJ1-5; no definite D call. Germline V gene data show CDR1 as LNHDA and CDR2 as SQIVND (reference sequence). Trimming pared 4 bases from V and 1 base from J, leaving 14 bases between. The CDR3 is made up of 16 amino acids. This chain's CDR3 is CASSNGYKTSNQPQHF. CDR3 nucleotides: TGTGCCAGTAGTAACGGGTATAAGACCAGCAATCAGCCCCAGCATTTT. The full variable domain, rest sourced from reference TRBV19 and TRBJ1-5, is DGGITQSPKYLFRKEGQNVTLSCEQNLNHDAMYWYRQDPGQGLRLIYYSQIVNDFQKGDIAEGYSVSREKKESFPLTVTSAQKNPTAFYLCASSNGYKTSNQPQHFGDGTRLSIL.

A remark on this clone: The sample holds other DNA sequences that translate to the same CDR3. The genes are TRBV9 and TRBJ1-5; 7 bases map to TRBD1. The V and J ends lost 0 bases and 2 bases, in that order; junction bases with no gene match: 2. In germline, CDR1 is SGDLS, CDR2 YYNGEE. The CDR3 contains 15 residues. CDR3 loop: CASSVGGGGNQPQHF. The CDR3 bases are TGTGCCAGCAGCGTAGGAGGGGGCGGCAATCAGCCCCAGCATTTT.

The chain joins TRBV7-2 to TRBJ1-1; TRBD1 is a possible D gene (5 bases). V lost 5 bases and J lost 1, with 11 bases in between. CDR3 length equals 14 residues. The germline V gene encodes CDR1 SGHTA and CDR2 FQGNSA. The CDR3 is CASSTGQGNTEAFF. DNA of the CDR3: TGTGCCAGCAGCACTGGGCAGGGGAACACTGAAGCTTTCTTT.

The chain recombines TRBV28 with TRBJ1-1, with a weak D call TRBD1 (5 bases). Germline CDR1 reads MDHEN; CDR2 reads SYDVKM. The CDR3 totals 11 residues. V was clipped by 9 bases and J by 7 bases, with 12 bases between them. The CDR3 region is CASTRGLEAFF. The CDR3 DNA reads as TGTGCCAGTACGAGGGGACTTGAAGCTTTCTTT.

The J gene is TRBJ1-1, the V gene TRBV18, with TRBD1 matching 7 bases. V shed 3 bases, J shed 1 base, and the junction held 2 bases outside the gene matches. CDR1 and CDR2 from the germline V gene are KGHSH and LQKENI. CDR3 length: 14 residues. CDR3 bases: TGTGCCAGCTCACCGCAGGGGGGGAACACTGAAGCTTTCTTT. This sequence encodes CASSPQGGNTEAFF.

V gene TRBV29-1 combines with J gene TRBJ2-7; 8 bases agree with TRBD1. Looked up from germline, CDR1 is SQVTM and CDR2 is ANQGSEA. V lost 5 bases and J lost 0; bases outside the gene matches: 3. This CDR3 is 13 amino acids long. The CDR3 nucleotides read TGCAGCGTTCGGACAGGGCTCTCCTACGAGCAGTACTTC. Translation: CSVRTGLSYEQYF.

The J gene is TRBJ1-3, the V gene TRBV15; a weak D match, TRBD1 (6 bases). The ends were cut back, 9 bases at V and 1 base at J, with 13 bases in the middle. Germline V lookup: CDR1 LNHNV, CDR2 YYDKDF (reference sequence). The CDR3 totals 14 residues. The CDR3 bases are TGTGCCACATCCGCCGACAGGTCTGGAAACACCATATATTTT. Protein sequence: CATSADRSGNTIYF.

This chain connects TRBV5-1 to TRBJ2-7; 10 bases are shared with TRBD1. V dropped 0 bases and J dropped 1; count of bases not matched to a gene: 7. CDR1 is SGHRS and CDR2 is YFSETQ in the germline V gene. The CDR3 runs to 17 residues. CDR3 DNA: TGCGCCAGCAGCTTGGGTACGACAGGGGGCTCGTCCTACGAGCAGTACTTC. Translation: CASSLGTTGGSSYEQYF.